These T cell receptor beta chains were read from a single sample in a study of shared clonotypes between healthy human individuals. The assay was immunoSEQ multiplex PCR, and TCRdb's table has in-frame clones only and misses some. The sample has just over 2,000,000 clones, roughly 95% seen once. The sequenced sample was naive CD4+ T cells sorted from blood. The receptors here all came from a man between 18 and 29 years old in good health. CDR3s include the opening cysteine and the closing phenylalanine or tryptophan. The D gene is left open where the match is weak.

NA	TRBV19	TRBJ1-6	CASSPLSGLNSPLHF
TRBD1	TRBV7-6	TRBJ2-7	CASSLGTGTGTYEQYF
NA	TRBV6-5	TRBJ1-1	CASRGTSVSTEAFF
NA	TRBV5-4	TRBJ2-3	CASSLGEIGTDTQYF
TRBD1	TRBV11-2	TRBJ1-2	CASSFGQEPYGYTF
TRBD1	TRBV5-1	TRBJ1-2	CASRSGTVEDYGYTF
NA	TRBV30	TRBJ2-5	CAWSYWAMETQYF
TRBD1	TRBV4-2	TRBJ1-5	CASSPGQGRQPQHF
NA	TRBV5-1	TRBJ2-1	CASSNPGVRGDEQFF
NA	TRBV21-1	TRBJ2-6	CASSKALAGGAGANVLTF
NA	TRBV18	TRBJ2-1	CASSPTSPSYNEQFF
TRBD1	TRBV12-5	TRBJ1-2	CASGLEGTGSNYGYTF
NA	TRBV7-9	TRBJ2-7	CASSLGAQSYEQYF
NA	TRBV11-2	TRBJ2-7	CASSLVTGAVEQYF
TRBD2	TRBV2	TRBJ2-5	CASSGPLGLAGGTQYF
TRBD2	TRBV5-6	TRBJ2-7	CASSSGTSGDYEQYF
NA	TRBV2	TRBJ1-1	CASLGTAKNTEAFF
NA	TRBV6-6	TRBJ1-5	CASSYVAAEWHF
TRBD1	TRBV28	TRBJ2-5	CASQTGKETQYF
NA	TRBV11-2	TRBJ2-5	CASSLERIQETQYF
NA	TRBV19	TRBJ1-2	CASRPDRNYGYTF
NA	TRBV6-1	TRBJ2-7	CASSDVREQYF
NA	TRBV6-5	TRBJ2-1	CASSRSRNEQFF
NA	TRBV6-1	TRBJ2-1	CASSRGLAGTPEQFF
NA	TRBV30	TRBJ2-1	CAWSNGLTGEDEQFF